A single T cell receptor beta chain is shown here with its context. Its antigen is unknown. Some clones are missing from TCRdb's copy, which holds only in-frame ones; the method was immunoSEQ multiplex PCR. The sample lists some 490,000 clones; more than 65% were seen once. The data belong to a study of shared clonotypes between healthy human individuals. Study-level background: The donor group consisted of a couple of women and a few men, aged 18 to 49. Study-level results: Limitation of the genetic and exposure-history diversity represented came from the few donors. An effect of sequencing depth on clonotype sharing among donors was expected.

V was clipped by 5 bases and J by 0 bases; unmatched bases: 8. From germline, CDR1 is SEHNR and CDR2 FQNEAQ (reference sequence). This CDR3 region has 17 residues. The specimen was PBMCs. This clonotype was obtained from a woman in her 40s in good health. Some clones in this sample may be carry-over from other donors' samples. The rearrangement links TRBV7-9 to TRBJ1-3; 9 positions agree with TRBD1. CDR3 residues: CASSKDRGSGSGNTIYF. Written as DNA, the CDR3 is TGTGCCAGCAGCAAGGACAGGGGATCGGGCTCTGGAAACACCATATATTTT.